The T cell receptor (beta chain) described here comes from a study of blood T cell repertoires in COVID-19. Turning to the study itself: Nucleic acid was either cDNA or gDNA, and it came from T cells, B-cell-depleted T cells, or PBMCs.

The repertoire was sequenced with immunoSEQ multiplex PCR; TCRdb's copy has only in-frame clones and lacks some. There are about 180,000 clones in the sample; about 84% occur only once, and under 8.5% lies in the top ten. Germline V lookup: CDR1 SGHAT, CDR2 FQNNGV. The CDR3 totals 17 residues. The V segment lost 6 bases and the J segment 0 bases; nucleotides outside the gene matches: 6. The chain recombines TRBV11-2 with TRBJ2-6, with 9 bases fitting TRBD1. The sample was peripheral blood. The TCR was taken from a human donor in a cohort sampled during active COVID-19. The DNA for the CDR3 is TGTGCCAGCAGTAACCGGGACAGGGCCTCTGGGGCCAACGTCCTGACTTTC. This translates into CASSNRDRASGANVLTF.